This is a list of T cell receptor beta chains from one sample in a study of blood T cell repertoires in COVID-19. TCRdb's copy holds only in-frame clones and misses some; the assay was immunoSEQ multiplex PCR. The data hold roughly 300,000 clones, with around 87% observed a single time. The sample comprised peripheral blood. The receptors come from a woman aged 45-65 years who had recovered from COVID-19. The CDR3 runs from the conserved cysteine through the conserved F or W. Each record gives: CDR3 DNA, CDR3 protein, V gene, J gene, D gene, clone size. The D gene is left open where the match is weak. Size is omitted from some rows. Given values are once, few, many or a class for expanded clones.

TGTGCCAGTAGTATCACTCTCTCTGGGGCCAACGTCCTGACTTTC	CASSITLSGANVLTF	TRBV19	TRBJ2-6	-	-
TGTGCCAGCAGGTACAGGGGAGACACTGAAGCTTTCTTT	CASRYRGDTEAFF	TRBV27	TRBJ1-1	TRBD1	-
TGCGCCAGCAGCCCCCGAAGGAGGGGCAGCAATCAGCCCCAGCATTTT	CASSPRRRGSNQPQHF	TRBV5-1	TRBJ1-5	-	few
TGCGCCAGCAGCCAAGATTTAGGAGAGGGAAACTACGAGCAGTACTTC	CASSQDLGEGNYEQYF	TRBV4-3	TRBJ2-7	-	once
TGTGCCAGCAGCTTAGAGGGGGACCCTAACACTGAAGCTTTCTTT	CASSLEGDPNTEAFF	TRBV7-2	TRBJ1-1	-	-
TGTGCCAGCAGTGGGCGCGCTCAGTATAGCAATCAGCCCCAGCATTTT	CASSGRAQYSNQPQHF	TRBV27	TRBJ1-5	-	-
TGTGCCAGCAGCCAATTCAGCGGGGCGGAGACCCAGTACTTC	CASSQFSGAETQYF	TRBV3-1/TRBV3-2	TRBJ2-5	TRBD2	-
TGTGCCAGCACCTCAGCGGACCTGCAAGAGACCCAGTACTTC	CASTSADLQETQYF	TRBV28	TRBJ2-5	-	once
TGCGCCAGCAGCTTGGGGGGACAGGGAGTGCTGAACACTGAAGCTTTCTTT	CASSLGGQGVLNTEAFF	TRBV5-1	TRBJ1-1	TRBD1	-
TGTGCCAGCAGTTTATGGAGGGACAGAAATAATGAGCAGTTCTTC	CASSLWRDRNNEQFF	TRBV28	TRBJ2-1	TRBD1	-
TGTGCCAGCTCACCAGACAGAAACTATGGCTACACCTTC	CASSPDRNYGYTF	TRBV18	TRBJ1-2	-	-
TGTGCCAGCACCCCTGAGGTAGAGGACTATGGCTACACCTTC	CASTPEVEDYGYTF	TRBV5-5	TRBJ1-2	-	-
TGCGCCAGCAGCCAGGGACAGGGGATGAACACTGAAGCTTTCTTT	CASSQGQGMNTEAFF	TRBV4-3	TRBJ1-1	TRBD1	few
TGTGCCAGCAGCCCGGGTGGAGCTTACGAGCAGTACTTC	CASSPGGAYEQYF	TRBV7-9	TRBJ2-7	-	-
TGTGCCAGCAGCCAGACCGGGACTCCCCGCACAGATACGCAGTATTTT	CASSQTGTPRTDTQYF	TRBV28	TRBJ2-3	-	-
TGTGCCAGCAGTTACTCGCGGAGTAATGAAAAACTGTTTTTT	CASSYSRSNEKLFF	TRBV6-5	TRBJ1-4	-	once
TGTGCCAGCAGCCTGACTAGCGGGCCTTACAATGAGCAGTTCTTC	CASSLTSGPYNEQFF	TRBV6-2/TRBV6-3	TRBJ2-1	TRBD2	-
TGTGCCAGTTCTATCCCGGGACAGGGGGCAGATACGCAGTATTTT	CASSIPGQGADTQYF	TRBV19	TRBJ2-3	TRBD1	-
TGTGCCAGCAGCCAAGGGCTCCTCTCCTACAATGAGCAGTTCTTC	CASSQGLLSYNEQFF	TRBV14	TRBJ2-1	-	-
TGTGCCAGTAAGACCCAGGGAAGGGGCGGGGAGCTGTTTTTT	CASKTQGRGGELFF	TRBV19	TRBJ2-2	-	-
TGTGCCAGCAGGACGACTAGCGGGGGCAACGAGCAGTACTTC	CASRTTSGGNEQYF	TRBV28	TRBJ2-7	TRBD2	-
TGCGCCAGCAGCCCGGACCAGGGGAATCTCTACGAGCAGTACTTC	CASSPDQGNLYEQYF	TRBV4-3	TRBJ2-7	-	-
TGTGCCAGCAGTTATACAGGGGTTCAGCCCCAGCATTTT	CASSYTGVQPQHF	TRBV12-3/TRBV12-4	TRBJ1-5	TRBD1	once
TGTGCCAGTAGTATCTGGCAAGCGGGAGGAGAGACCCAGTACTTC	CASSIWQAGGETQYF	TRBV19	TRBJ2-5	TRBD2	-
TGTGCCAGCAGTTCGTCCCGGGACAGGGGGCGTCAGCCCCAGCATTTT	CASSSSRDRGRQPQHF	TRBV6-2/TRBV6-3	TRBJ1-5	TRBD1	-
TGTGCCAGCAGCCCCTGGTCAGAAGAGACCCAGTACTTC	CASSPWSEETQYF	TRBV5-4	TRBJ2-5	-	-
TGTGCCAGCAGGATAGACAATGAGCAGTTCTTC	CASRIDNEQFF	TRBV11-2	TRBJ2-1	-	-
TGTGCCTGGAGTGCAAGCGGAGGCTCCTACGAGCAGTACTTC	CAWSASGGSYEQYF	TRBV30	TRBJ2-7	-	-
TGTGCCAGCAGAACGCTAGCGGGAGGCTACAATGAGCAGTTCTTC	CASRTLAGGYNEQFF	TRBV27	TRBJ2-1	TRBD2	-
TGTGCCACCATCTGGGACAGGGGGCTAGATACGCAGTATTTT	CATIWDRGLDTQYF	TRBV28	TRBJ2-3	TRBD1	-
TGTGCCAGCAGCCGGGAAGACTCTGGGGCCAACGTCCTGACTTTC	CASSREDSGANVLTF	TRBV5-6	TRBJ2-6	-	-
TGTGCCAGCAGTGGGGACAGGGGTTTCGGGGCCAACGTCCTGACTTTC	CASSGDRGFGANVLTF	TRBV27	TRBJ2-6	TRBD1	-
TGTGCCAGCAGCGGCAGCGTGCCCTACGAGCAGTACTTC	CASSGSVPYEQYF	TRBV25-1	TRBJ2-7	-	-
TGTGCCAGCAGAAACAATTTTATAAAACTGTTTTTT	CASRNNFIKLFF	TRBV3-1/TRBV3-2	TRBJ1-4	-	-
TGTGCCAGCAGCTTCCGGCGGGGGAGAGTTAATGAGCAGTTCTTC	CASSFRRGRVNEQFF	TRBV28	TRBJ2-1	TRBD2	-
TGTGCCAGCAGTGAACAGGCCAACACCGGGGAGCTGTTTTTT	CASSEQANTGELFF	TRBV2	TRBJ2-2	-	-
TGTGCCAGCAATTTAGCGGAATTAGAGACCCAGTACTTC	CASNLAELETQYF	TRBV2	TRBJ2-5	-	-
TGTGCCAGCAGACGGACTAGCCTCCGGGTGGGGGAGCTGTTTTTT	CASRRTSLRVGELFF	TRBV7-2	TRBJ2-2	TRBD2	-